These 21 T cell receptor beta chains came from one sample sequenced in a study of blood T cell repertoires in COVID-19. Sequencing was performed with immunoSEQ multiplex PCR; in TCRdb, only in-frame clones are kept and a portion is missing. The repertoire includes about 200,000 clones, approximately 87% of them detected once, and 0.78% sits in the top ten. The sample was peripheral blood. The receptors shown here come from a woman in her sixties or seventies with acute or convalescent COVID-19.

The chain uses TRBV7-9 and TRBJ1-6; tentative D call: TRBD1 (5 bases). V shed 5 bases and J shed 7 bases, with 15 bases lying between them. Germline CDR1 SEHNR, CDR2 FQNEAQ (reference sequence). The CDR3 is 15 residues long. CDR3 DNA: TGTGCCAGCAGCCCGCAGGGTCAGGAGAATTCACCCCTCCACTTT. Its translation: CASSPQGQENSPLHF.

The chain recombines TRBV5-4 with TRBJ2-2; D possibly corresponds to TRBD1 (5 bases). Trimming took off 4 bases at V and 7 bases at J, with 11 bases between the two ends. Germline loops: CDR1 SGHNT, CDR2 YYREEE (reference sequence). This CDR3 is built from 13 residues. The DNA for the CDR3 is TGTGCCAGCAGCCCCAGGGTCGGCGGGGAGCTGTTTTTT. It encodes CASSPRVGGELFF.

V and J are TRBV6-2 or TRBV6-3 and TRBJ2-7; tentatively, D is TRBD1 (5 bases). The germline V gene has CDR1 MNHEY and CDR2 SVGEGT. With 5 bases removed from V and 4 bases from J, the gap between germline ends came to 6 bases. The CDR3 spans 11 residues. The CDR3 is CASSRQYEQYF. The CDR3, as DNA: TGTGCCAGCAGTCGACAGTACGAGCAGTACTTC.

This clone was counted once. V usage is TRBV10-3 and J usage is TRBJ1-6, with TRBD1 matching 7 bases. The germline V gene encodes CDR1 ENHRY and CDR2 SYGVKD. After removal of 6 bases from V and 7 bases from J, the junction contained 6 bases not matched to a gene. CDR3 size: 14 residues. The CDR3 nucleotides are TGTGCCATCAGAGGACAGGTGGACAATTCACCCCTCCACTTT. It encodes CAIRGQVDNSPLHF.

This sequence joins TRBV6-5 and TRBJ1-4; 9 bases align to TRBD1. Germline CDR1 and CDR2: MNHEY and SVGAGI. V gave up 6 bases and J gave up 8 bases; unmatched junction bases: 7. This CDR3 comprises 14 residues. The CDR3 nucleotides are TGTGCCAGCAGGCTGACAGGGGGAGCAGAAAAACTGTTTTTT. Protein: CASRLTGGAEKLFF.

The chain carries TRBV28 and TRBJ1-1; D remains ambiguous. Germline-derived CDR1 and CDR2 are MDHEN and SYDVKM. V gave up 3 bases and J gave up 2 bases, with 7 bases separating them. The CDR3 runs 13 residues. The CDR3 spells CASSFQINTEAFF. The CDR3 coding sequence is TGTGCCAGCAGTTTTCAGATTAACACTGAAGCTTTCTTT.

The V gene is TRBV5-4, the J gene TRBJ2-7; TRBD1 is a possible D gene (7 bases). The V end lost 4 bases, the J end lost 4 bases, and 18 bases lay between the germline ends. The germline V gene has CDR1 SGHNT and CDR2 YYREEE (reference sequence). This CDR3 has 15 amino acids. DNA for the CDR3: TGTGCCAGCAGCCTTGGCGCAGGGGGGAGGTACGAGCAGTACTTC. It codes for CASSLGAGGRYEQYF.

V gene TRBV19 combines with J gene TRBJ1-1, with D maybe TRBD1 (6 bases). Trimming shortened V by 10 bases and J by 3 bases, and 15 bases separated the two germline ends. This CDR3 has 13 residues. CDR1 and CDR2 from the germline V gene are LNHDA and SQIVND (reference sequence). The CDR3 region has the DNA TGTGCCACCAAACAGGGATTGGACACTGAAGCTTTCTTT. The encoded protein is CATKQGLDTEAFF.

V and J are TRBV5-1 and TRBJ2-1; 12 bases agree with TRBD2. The CDR3 consists of 15 residues. The germline gives CDR1 SGHRS, CDR2 YFSETQ. V was clipped by 7 bases and J by 10 bases; unmatched bases: 12. CDR3 region: CASGIASGRAEEQFF. The CDR3 DNA sequence: TGCGCCAGCGGAATCGCTAGCGGGAGGGCCGAGGAGCAGTTCTTC.

This rearrangement joins TRBV24-1 to TRBJ2-3; D not resolved. Trimming removed 5 bases at V and 4 bases at J, with 3 bases between. CDR3 size: 11 residues. In germline, CDR1 is KGHDR, CDR2 SFDVKD. CDR3 region: CATSAADTQYF. The CDR3 DNA follows: TGTGCCACCAGTGCGGCAGATACGCAGTATTTT.

This clone was observed a single time. The rearrangement links TRBV12-3 or TRBV12-4 to TRBJ1-2; 7 nucleotides align to TRBD1. Trimming at V came to 3 bases and at J to 8 bases, leaving 6 bases not matched to a gene. The CDR3 totals 13 residues. CDR3: CASSFDRESGYTF. DNA of the CDR3: TGTGCCAGCAGTTTCGACAGGGAGAGCGGCTACACCTTC.

The chain recombines TRBV6-6 with TRBJ1-4, with D possibly TRBD1 on 6 matching bases. Trimming left V 7 bases short and J 8 bases short, with 14 bases between. There are 13 residues in the CDR3. Germline values: CDR1 MNHNY, CDR2 SVGAGI (reference sequence). CDR3 residues: CASTYRVGEKLFF. Written as DNA, the CDR3 is TGTGCCAGCACCTACAGGGTTGGGGAAAAACTGTTTTTT.

The V gene is TRBV5-5, the J gene TRBJ1-2; possibly TRBD1 for D (5 bases). The V end lost 2 bases, the J end lost 7 bases, and 21 bases lay between the germline ends. The CDR3 is 16 amino acids. The germline V gene has CDR1 SGHKS and CDR2 YYEKEE (reference sequence). The chain's CDR3 is CASSFWGGGISSGYTF. For the CDR3, the DNA is TGTGCCAGCAGCTTTTGGGGCGGGGGAATCTCTAGTGGCTACACCTTC.

For this clone: Other DNA sequences in this sample translate to the same CDR3. The chain is built from TRBV2 and TRBJ1-5; 9 bases match TRBD1. The germline CDR1 and CDR2 sequences are SNHLY and FYNNEI. V lost 6 bases and J lost 7; bases outside the gene matches: 10. The CDR3 spans 15 residues. The CDR3 nucleotides are TGTGCCAGCAGCGTATCGGGACAGGGAAACCAGCCCCAGCATTTT. Translating it yields CASSVSGQGNQPQHF. The variable domain in full, completed from reference TRBV2 and TRBJ1-5, reads EPEVTQTPSHQVTQMGQEVILRCVPISNHLYFYWYRQILGQKVEFLVSFYNNEISEKSEIFDDQFSVERPDGSNFTLKIRSTKLEDSAMYFCASSVSGQGNQPQHFGDGTRLSIL.

This clone was detected once. V gene TRBV4-1 combines with J gene TRBJ2-3, with TRBD1 as a possible D gene (5 bases). CDR3 length: 16 amino acids. V lost 0 bases and J 5 bases, leaving 15 bases between the germline ends. Germline CDR1 is MGHRA and CDR2 is YSYEKL. CDR3 sequence reads: CASSQDDRQWVDTQYF. CDR3 sequence (DNA): TGCGCCAGCAGCCAAGATGACAGACAGTGGGTAGATACGCAGTATTTT.

The chain recombines TRBV28 with TRBJ1-1, with TRBD1 matching over 8 bases. Germline CDR1 MDHEN, CDR2 SYDVKM. V shed 6 bases, J shed 1 base, and the junction held 1 base outside the gene matches. There are 13 residues in the CDR3. Here the CDR3 reads CASRTGGNTEAFF. Written as DNA, the CDR3 is TGTGCCAGCAGAACAGGGGGGAACACTGAAGCTTTCTTT.

J is TRBJ1-2 and V is TRBV6-5; 8 nucleotides line up with TRBD1. This CDR3 contains 13 residues. The germline V gene encodes CDR1 MNHEY and CDR2 SVGAGI. The V segment lost 4 bases and the J segment 7 bases; nucleotides outside the gene matches: 5. The CDR3 nucleotides read TGTGCCAGCAGTTCTCGACAGGGGTTTGGCTACACCTTC. This gives the protein CASSSRQGFGYTF.

The rearrangement links TRBV10-1 to TRBJ1-2, with D possibly TRBD1 on 5 matching bases. Germline V gene data show CDR1 as WNHNN and CDR2 as SYGVQD (reference sequence). V gave up 4 bases and J gave up 2 bases, with 8 bases separating them. This CDR3 is built from 13 residues. In nucleotides, the CDR3 is TGCGCCAGCAGTGTGGACACCAACTATGGCTACACCTTC. Its translation is CASSVDTNYGYTF.

The genes are TRBV7-2 and TRBJ2-3, with 8 bases matching TRBD1. With V trimmed by 5 bases and J by 1 base, 8 bases remained unmatched. CDR1 and CDR2 from the germline V gene are SGHTA and FQGNSA. The length of the CDR3 is 16 residues. CDR3: CASSLSVTGGTDTQYF. In nucleotides, the CDR3 is TGTGCCAGCAGCCTCTCGGTGACAGGGGGCACAGATACGCAGTATTTT.

In its sample, this clone was seen once. This chain connects TRBV14 to TRBJ1-1; 8 positions match TRBD1. Per germline, CDR1 SGHDN and CDR2 FVKESK. The trim removed 4 bases at V and 0 bases at J, leaving 4 bases unmatched. CDR3 length: 15 residues. Written as DNA, the CDR3 is TGTGCCAGCAGCCTCCGGACAGGGCTGAACACTGAAGCTTTCTTT. Amino acid sequence: CASSLRTGLNTEAFF.

The chain joins TRBV5-1 to TRBJ1-2, with 10 bases that match TRBD1. The trim removed 4 bases at V and 8 bases at J, leaving 11 bases unmatched. Germline V CDR1 and CDR2: SGHRS, YFSETQ. CDR3 size: 15 residues. For the CDR3, the DNA is TGCGCCAGCAGCGCTGCCGGGACAGGGGCACACGGCTACACCTTC. It yields the protein CASSAAGTGAHGYTF.